The 27 T cell receptor beta chains in this list originate from one sample, sequenced in a study of OX40 agonist ivuxolimab in advanced cancers. Data came from immunoSEQ multiplex PCR; TCRdb stores just in-frame clones and leaves some out. The data show about 53,000 clones, with more than 70% seen just once and around 1.5% held by the top ten. The sample here was CD4+ or CD8+ T cells sorted from blood, taken in a trial of the OX40 agonist ivuxolimab. These receptors were obtained from an adult with an advanced solid tumor such as melanoma, head and neck, liver or kidney cancer.

This clone was counted a single time. The chain uses TRBV19 and TRBJ2-6, with D unclear. The germline V gene has CDR1 LNHDA and CDR2 SQIVND (reference sequence). The ends were cut back, 3 bases at V and 5 bases at J, with 14 bases in the middle. This CDR3 has 16 amino acids. CDR3 region: CASSINRPLRANVLTF. The CDR3 nucleotides are TGTGCCAGTAGTATTAACAGACCTCTGAGGGCCAACGTCCTGACTTTC.

The chain recombines TRBV27 with TRBJ2-5, with 7 positions matching TRBD2. J gave up 7 bases and V 6 bases, and 11 bases lay outside the gene matches. Germline V CDR1 and CDR2: MNHEY, SMNVEV (reference sequence). The CDR3 loop spans 14 amino acids. CDR3 in DNA: TGTGCCAGCAGCCTCAGTAGCGGGTCAGGGACCCAGTACTTC. It specifies CASSLSSGSGTQYF.

The genes are TRBV18 and TRBJ1-1; D gene ambiguous. The germline V and J ends were trimmed by 3 bases and 10 bases, with 12 bases remaining between them. The CDR3 totals 12 residues. Germline CDR1 reads KGHSH; CDR2 reads LQKENI. CDR3 nucleotides: TGTGCCAGCTCACCTAGTGGGCGGGTAGCTTTCTTT. It specifies CASSPSGRVAFF.

This chain uses TRBV14 with TRBJ1-2; D call uncertain. V gave up 0 bases and J gave up 3 bases, with 8 bases separating them. Germline CDR1 SGHDN, CDR2 FVKESK. This CDR3 spans 14 amino acids. This CDR3 reads CASSQDLRHYGYTF. CDR3 DNA sequence: TGTGCCAGCAGCCAAGACCTCCGGCACTATGGCTACACCTTC.

The chain employs TRBV7-9 and TRBJ2-1, with 9 bases lining up with TRBD1. Germline V CDR1 and CDR2: SEHNR, FQNEAQ (reference sequence). This CDR3 spans 16 amino acids. The J segment lost 1 base and the V segment lost 4 bases, leaving 5 bases of the junction unmatched. The CDR3 loop is CASSSTGQGSYNEQFF. The CDR3 DNA reads TGTGCCAGCAGCTCAACGGGACAGGGATCCTACAATGAGCAGTTCTTC.

V and J are TRBV30 and TRBJ2-5, with D uncertain. The J call may be incorrect, as the DNA end agrees better with TRBJ2-7. Germline V gene sequence: CDR1 GTSNPN, CDR2 SVGIG (reference sequence). The CDR3 loop spans 12 amino acids. The CDR3 here is CAWSSDGGEQYF. CDR3 sequence (DNA): TGTGCCTGGAGTTCTGACGGTGGCGAGCAGTACTTC.

This clone appeared a few times. The rearrangement links TRBV6-1 to TRBJ2-3, with 8 bases aligning to TRBD2. Germline V gives CDR1 MNHNS, CDR2 SASEGT. The length of the CDR3 is 15 residues. J gave up 4 bases and V 3 bases, and 6 bases lay outside the gene matches. The CDR3 region has the DNA TGTGCCAGCAGTGATTTAGCGGGATACGCAGATACGCAGTATTTT. This sequence encodes CASSDLAGYADTQYF.

The chain employs TRBV28 and TRBJ2-7; D unclear. V lost 6 bases and J lost 7, with 13 bases in between. The CDR3 contains 12 residues. CDR1 is MDHEN and CDR2 is SYDVKM in the germline V gene. The CDR3 here is CASSRPLGEQYF. CDR3 nucleotide sequence: TGTGCCAGCAGCCGCCCCTTGGGTGAGCAGTACTTC.

The rearrangement uses TRBV5-4 and TRBJ2-2; perhaps TRBD1 as D (6 bases). This CDR3 is 16 amino acids long. V shed 3 bases and J shed 0 bases, with 12 bases lying between them. The germline V gene encodes CDR1 SGHNT and CDR2 YYREEE (reference sequence). CDR3 loop: CASSSVDSSNTGELFF. The CDR3 DNA follows: TGTGCCAGCAGCTCCGTGGACAGCTCGAACACCGGGGAGCTGTTTTTT.

This clone was observed a handful of times. The rearrangement links TRBV18 to TRBJ1-6, with D hard to call. With 5 bases removed from V and 7 bases from J, the gap between germline ends came to 15 bases. Germline V CDR1 and CDR2: KGHSH, LQKENI. CDR3 length equals 15 residues. Here the CDR3 DNA reads TGTGCCAGCTCAGCGGACTTGGGCCGAAATTCACCCCTCCACTTT. Residues: CASSADLGRNSPLHF.

The chain employs TRBV18 and TRBJ2-1, with 8 positions matching TRBD2. V was clipped by 4 bases and J by 6 bases; unmatched bases: 8. Germline values: CDR1 KGHSH, CDR2 LQKENI. The CDR3 is made up of 15 amino acids. Written as DNA, the CDR3 is TGTGCCAGCTCACGAGGCCAGCGGGAGATCAATGAGCAGTTCTTC. Amino acid sequence: CASSRGQREINEQFF.

V usage is TRBV5-4 and J usage is TRBJ2-7; no firm D call. This CDR3 spans 15 amino acids. The germline CDR1 and CDR2 sequences are SGHNT and YYREEE (reference sequence). V shed 4 bases and J shed 2 bases, with 16 bases lying between them. Here the CDR3 DNA reads TGTGCCAGCAGCCTATCGTCCTTGGGGACCTACGAGCAGTACTTC. Its protein product is CASSLSSLGTYEQYF.

The chain combines TRBV18 with TRBJ1-3, with D unclear. Trimming shortened V by 3 bases and J by 8 bases, and 11 bases separated the two germline ends. Germline V gene data show CDR1 as KGHSH and CDR2 as LQKENI. This CDR3 is 13 amino acids long. CDR3 bases: TGTGCCAGCTCACCTACCCCGAGTGACACCATATATTTT. This encodes CASSPTPSDTIYF.

This chain uses TRBV6-5 with TRBJ1-2, with D possibly being TRBD1 (5 bases). The CDR3 is made up of 14 amino acids. Looked up from germline, CDR1 is MNHEY and CDR2 is SVGAGI. V was shortened by 7 bases and J by 2 bases, with 14 bases between the two germline ends. The CDR3 bases are TGTGCCAGCACCCCTGGAGGGGCCAACTATGGCTACACCTTC. Its protein product is CASTPGGANYGYTF.

This chain connects TRBV19 to TRBJ1-5; possible D gene TRBD1, 5 bases. Germline V gene lookup returns CDR1 LNHDA and CDR2 SQIVND (reference sequence). CDR3 size: 16 residues. The V gene lost 3 bases and the J gene lost 4 bases, with 16 bases spanning the gap. Here the CDR3 reads CASSMGQSNRNQPQHF. Here the CDR3 DNA reads TGTGCCAGTAGTATGGGGCAGTCAAACCGGAATCAGCCCCAGCATTTT.

The rearrangement joins TRBV10-3 to TRBJ2-7; D may be TRBD1 (6 bases). Trimming pared 7 bases from V and 3 bases from J, leaving 16 bases between. The germline CDR1 and CDR2 sequences are ENHRY and SYGVKD. CDR3 length: 14 amino acids. The CDR3 DNA follows: TGTGCCATCAAAGGATCGGACAGAGGCTACGAGCAGTACTTC. It encodes CAIKGSDRGYEQYF.

The chain combines TRBV28 with TRBJ1-1; tentative D call: TRBD1 (6 bases). Per germline, CDR1 MDHEN and CDR2 SYDVKM. V was shortened by 4 bases and J by 6 bases, with 12 bases between the two germline ends. The CDR3 contains 13 residues. CDR3 residues: CASSYQGLSEAFF. For the CDR3, the DNA is TGTGCCAGCAGTTACCAGGGGTTGTCTGAAGCTTTCTTT.

V and J are TRBV18 and TRBJ2-1, with TRBD2 matching over 11 bases. CDR1 is KGHSH, CDR2 LQKENI, per germline. V trimming: 3 bases; J trimming: 6 bases; junction bases outside the gene matches: 4. The CDR3 totals 15 residues. For the CDR3, the DNA is TGTGCCAGCTCACCCCTAGCGGGGGGCTTCAATGAGCAGTTCTTC. Translating gives CASSPLAGGFNEQFF.

The chain joins TRBV27 to TRBJ1-2; 9 positions agree with TRBD1. CDR1 and CDR2 from the germline V gene are MNHEY and SMNVEV (reference sequence). The V gene end was trimmed by 4 bases and the J gene end by 7 bases; junction bases not matched to a gene: 10. The CDR3 spans 15 residues. The CDR3 region is CASSWVKTGGSGYTF. In DNA form, the CDR3 reads TGTGCCAGCAGTTGGGTCAAGACAGGGGGAAGTGGCTACACCTTC.

This chain uses TRBV10-1 with TRBJ2-1; unclear D gene. The V end was cut by 0 bases, the J end by 6 bases, with 6 bases between. CDR3 length equals 13 residues. Germline V gives CDR1 WNHNN, CDR2 SYGVQD (reference sequence). This CDR3 is CASSESSSNEQFF. DNA of the CDR3: TGCGCCAGCAGTGAGTCCAGTAGCAATGAGCAGTTCTTC.

CDR3 nucleotides: TGTGCCAGTAGTGCCAGCCAGCAAGAGACCCAGTACTTC. It translates to CASSASQQETQYF. The rearrangement links TRBV19 to TRBJ2-5; no clear D gene. The CDR3 has 13 residues. Germline V lookup: CDR1 LNHDA, CDR2 SQIVND (reference sequence). Trimming shortened V by 5 bases and J by 2 bases, and 9 bases separated the two germline ends.

The rearrangement joins TRBV30 to TRBJ2-1; no definite D call. CDR1 is GTSNPN and CDR2 is SVGIG in the germline V gene (reference sequence). V was cut by 1 base and J by 4 bases, with 5 bases left in between. The CDR3 runs to 12 residues. In DNA, the CDR3 is TGTGCCTGGAGTGCATTATACAATGAGCAGTTCTTC. Protein: CAWSALYNEQFF.

The chain links TRBV19 to TRBJ1-1, with D tentatively TRBD1 (6 bases). The V gene lost 6 bases and the J gene lost 6 bases, with 14 bases spanning the gap. The CDR3 extends over 13 amino acids. Germline values: CDR1 LNHDA, CDR2 SQIVND (reference sequence). CDR3 sequence reads: CASRRDTRAEAFF. The DNA of the CDR3 is TGTGCCAGTAGGAGGGACACAAGGGCTGAAGCTTTCTTT.

This clone was counted only a few times. The genes are TRBV5-6 and TRBJ2-3; D may be TRBD1 or TRBD2 (5 bases each). The V end was cut by 0 bases, the J end by 4 bases, with 6 bases between. CDR1 and CDR2 (germline): SGHDT, YYEEEE. The CDR3 has 13 amino acids. CDR3 region: CASSLAGPDTQYF. The CDR3 coding sequence is TGTGCCAGCAGCTTGGCGGGGCCAGATACGCAGTATTTT.

The genes are TRBV19 and TRBJ1-1; TRBD1 might be the D (6 bases). CDR3 length: 13 residues. The germline V gene encodes CDR1 LNHDA and CDR2 SQIVND (reference sequence). The ends were cut back, 4 bases at V and 4 bases at J, with 10 bases in the middle. This chain's CDR3 is CASSTGVATEAFF. The DNA of the CDR3 is TGTGCCAGTAGTACAGGGGTTGCCACTGAAGCTTTCTTT.

This sequence joins TRBV18 and TRBJ2-1; the D gene is possibly TRBD1 (7 bases). Germline V CDR1 and CDR2: KGHSH, LQKENI. The CDR3 sequence is 13 residues long. The germline V and J ends were trimmed by 5 bases and 6 bases, with 11 bases remaining between them. CDR3 coding DNA: TGTGCCAGCTCAGCGGGGACAGTCAATGAGCAGTTCTTC. This gives the protein CASSAGTVNEQFF.

This chain connects TRBV18 to TRBJ1-1; D uncertain. Trimming left V 5 bases short and J 1 base short, with 8 bases between. Germline V gene lookup returns CDR1 KGHSH and CDR2 LQKENI. The CDR3 sequence is 13 residues long. In DNA form, the CDR3 reads TGTGCCAGCTCATCAACAGAGAACACTGAAGCTTTCTTT. Amino acid sequence: CASSSTENTEAFF.